The clone carrying this T cell receptor (beta chain) was recorded a few times. Trimming cost V 5 bases and J 2 bases; bases outside gene matches: 8. The V gene's germline CDR1 is MGHRA and CDR2 YSYEKL. The CDR3 has 15 residues. Assay used: immunoSEQ multiplex PCR; TCRdb lists only in-frame clones, some missing. Here the sample spans 20,000 to 30,000 clones, about 25% being singletons. The time point is: after neoadjuvant nivolumab, at surgical resection. Stage II-IVA oral cavity squamous cell carcinoma was new and untreated by systemic or radiation therapy. Patients had HPV-negative, locally advanced oral cavity squamous cell carcinoma. The data originate from a study of neoadjuvant anti-PD-1 for oral cavity cancer. Turning to the study itself: Patients without progression received a fourth nivolumab dose around day 43, then surgical resection on days 50-56.

The receptor was derived from a person between 40 and 80 years old with oral cavity squamous cell carcinoma. The chain links TRBV4-1 to TRBJ1-1; 7 bases agree with TRBD1. Sequences were derived from tumor tissue, sampled after nivolumab (anti-PD-1) treatment. DNA of the CDR3: TGCGCCAGCAGCGCACTGGGACAGTTAAACACTGAAGCTTTCTTT. This translates into CASSALGQLNTEAFF.